This TCR beta chain was identified during a study of radiation and T cells in renal cell carcinoma. Overall study findings and caveats: Pretreatment tumor biopsies were lacking, so baseline clonotypes are unknown. From baseline, blood top tumor clonotypes peaked at 2 weeks post-radiation.

Measured with immunoSEQ multiplex PCR; TCRdb has only the in-frame clones, and not every one. The sample gives more than 60,000 clones, less than 85% of which show up once; 2% to 3% is in the top ten. The V gene lost 5 bases and the J gene lost 3 bases, with 12 bases spanning the gap. Per the germline V gene, CDR1 is SGHRS and CDR2 is YFSETQ. This CDR3 contains 14 residues. Time point reported: blood 4 weeks post-SBRT, at nephrectomy. Treatment given: 15 Gy SBRT to primary tumor, nephrectomy 4 weeks later. Nephrectomy followed 15 Gy stereotactic body radiation by 4 weeks. Clear cell pathology was present in this patient's renal cell carcinoma. On this clone itself: As yet, its antigen is unknown.

This receptor was obtained from a woman in her sixties with renal cell carcinoma. The input for sequencing was blood, taken from a patient whose treatment included radiotherapy and nephrectomy. This sequence joins TRBV5-1 and TRBJ2-1; D possibly uses TRBD1 or TRBD2 (6 bases each). CDR3 coding DNA: TGCGCCAGCAGGGGGGGCGCGAGCTACAATGAGCAGTTCTTC. Its protein is CASRGGASYNEQFF. Looking up the rest from reference TRBV5-1 and TRBJ2-1 gives the full variable domain: KAGVTQTPRYLIKTRGQQVTLSCSPISGHRSVSWYQQTPGQGLQFLFEYFSETQRNKGNFPGRFSGRQFSNSRSEMNVSTLELGDSALYLCASRGGASYNEQFFGPGTRLTVL.